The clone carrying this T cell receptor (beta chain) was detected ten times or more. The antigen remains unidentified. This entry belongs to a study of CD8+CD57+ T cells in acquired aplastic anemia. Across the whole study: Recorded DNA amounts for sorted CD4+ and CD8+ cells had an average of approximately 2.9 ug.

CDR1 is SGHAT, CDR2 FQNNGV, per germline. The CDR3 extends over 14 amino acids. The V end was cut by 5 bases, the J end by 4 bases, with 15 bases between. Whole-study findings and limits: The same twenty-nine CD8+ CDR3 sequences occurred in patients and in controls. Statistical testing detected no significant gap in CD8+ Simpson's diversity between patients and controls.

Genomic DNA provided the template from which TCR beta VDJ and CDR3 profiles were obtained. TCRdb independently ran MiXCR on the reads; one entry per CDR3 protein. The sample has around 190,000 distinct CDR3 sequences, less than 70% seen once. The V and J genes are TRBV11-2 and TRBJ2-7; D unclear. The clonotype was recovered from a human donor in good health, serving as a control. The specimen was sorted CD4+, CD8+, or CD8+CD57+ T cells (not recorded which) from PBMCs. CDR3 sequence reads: CASSPGRVDYEQYF. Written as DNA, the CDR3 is TGTGCCAGCAGCCCAGGACGGGTAGATTACGAGCAGTACTTC. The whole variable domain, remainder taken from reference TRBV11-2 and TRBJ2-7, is EAGVAQSPRYKIIEKRQSVAFWCNPISGHATLYWYQQILGQGPKLLIQFQNNGVVDDSQLPKDRFSAERLKGVDSTLKIQPAKLEDSAVYLCASSPGRVDYEQYFGPGTRLTVT.